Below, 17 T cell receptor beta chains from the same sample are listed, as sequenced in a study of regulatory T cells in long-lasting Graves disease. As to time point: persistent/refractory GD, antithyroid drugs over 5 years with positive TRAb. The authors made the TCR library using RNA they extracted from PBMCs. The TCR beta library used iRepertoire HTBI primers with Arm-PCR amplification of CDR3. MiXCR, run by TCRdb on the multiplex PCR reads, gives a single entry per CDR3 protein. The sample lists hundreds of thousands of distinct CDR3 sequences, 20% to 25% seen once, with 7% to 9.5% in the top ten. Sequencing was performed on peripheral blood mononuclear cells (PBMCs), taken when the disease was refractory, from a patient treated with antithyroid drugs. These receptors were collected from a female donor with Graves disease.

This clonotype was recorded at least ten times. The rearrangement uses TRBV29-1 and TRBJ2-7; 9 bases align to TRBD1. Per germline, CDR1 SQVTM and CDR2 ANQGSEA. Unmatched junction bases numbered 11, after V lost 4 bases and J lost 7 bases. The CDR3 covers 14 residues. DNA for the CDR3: TGCAGCGTTGGACCGGGACAGGGACCGAGGGAGCAGTACTTC. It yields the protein CSVGPGQGPREQYF.

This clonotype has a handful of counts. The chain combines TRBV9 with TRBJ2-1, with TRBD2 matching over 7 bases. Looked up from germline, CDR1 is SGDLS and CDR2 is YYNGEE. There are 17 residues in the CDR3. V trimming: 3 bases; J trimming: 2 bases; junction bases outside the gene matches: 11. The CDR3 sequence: CASSAGGWEGAYNEQFF. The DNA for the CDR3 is TGTGCCAGCAGCGCCGGCGGGTGGGAGGGTGCCTACAATGAGCAGTTCTTC.

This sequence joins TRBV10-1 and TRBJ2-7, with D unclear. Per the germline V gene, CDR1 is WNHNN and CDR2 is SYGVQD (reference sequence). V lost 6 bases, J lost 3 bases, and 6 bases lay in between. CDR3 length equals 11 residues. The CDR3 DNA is TGCGCCAGCAGACCGAACTACGAGCAGTACTTC. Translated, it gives CASRPNYEQYF.

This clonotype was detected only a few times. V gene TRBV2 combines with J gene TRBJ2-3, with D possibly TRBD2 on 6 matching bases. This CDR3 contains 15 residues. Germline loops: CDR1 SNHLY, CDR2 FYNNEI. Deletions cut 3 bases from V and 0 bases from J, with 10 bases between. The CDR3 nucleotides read TGTGCCAGCAGTGATCAGGGACTCAGCACAGATACGCAGTATTTT. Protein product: CASSDQGLSTDTQYF.

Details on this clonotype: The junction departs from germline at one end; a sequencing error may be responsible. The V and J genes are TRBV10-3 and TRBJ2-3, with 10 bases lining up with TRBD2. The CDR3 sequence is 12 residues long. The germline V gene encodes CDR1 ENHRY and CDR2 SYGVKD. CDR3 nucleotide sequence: TGTGCCATCAGTGAGTCTAGCGGGAGGCCGCGTTTT. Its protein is CAISESSGRPRF.

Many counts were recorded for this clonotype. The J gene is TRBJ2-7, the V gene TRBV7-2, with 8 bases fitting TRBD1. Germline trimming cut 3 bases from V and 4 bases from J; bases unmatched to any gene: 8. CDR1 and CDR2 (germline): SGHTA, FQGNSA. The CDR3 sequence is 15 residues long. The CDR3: CASSFGQGSHYEQYF. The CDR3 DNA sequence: TGTGCCAGCAGCTTCGGACAGGGATCCCATTACGAGCAGTACTTC.

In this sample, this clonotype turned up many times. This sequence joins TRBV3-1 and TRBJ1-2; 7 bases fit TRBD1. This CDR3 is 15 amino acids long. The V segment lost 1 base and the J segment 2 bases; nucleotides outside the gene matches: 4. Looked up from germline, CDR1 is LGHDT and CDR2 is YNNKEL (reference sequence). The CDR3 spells CASSQVLRGNYGYTF. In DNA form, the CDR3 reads TGTGCCAGCAGCCAAGTTCTCAGGGGGAACTATGGCTACACCTTC.

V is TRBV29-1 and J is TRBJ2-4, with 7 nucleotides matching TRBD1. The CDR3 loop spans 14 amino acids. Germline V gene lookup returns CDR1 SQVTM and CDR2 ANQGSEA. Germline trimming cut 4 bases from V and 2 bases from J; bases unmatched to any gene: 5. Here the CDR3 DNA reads TGCAGCGTTGTCCGGGACAGATCCAAAAACATTCAGTACTTC. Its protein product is CSVVRDRSKNIQYF. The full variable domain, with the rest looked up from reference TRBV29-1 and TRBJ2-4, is SAVISQKPSRDICQRGTSLTIQCQVDSQVTMMFWYRQQPGQSLTLIATANQGSEATYESGFVIDKFPISRPNLTFSTLTVSNMSPEDSSIYLCSVVRDRSKNIQYFGAGTRLSVL.

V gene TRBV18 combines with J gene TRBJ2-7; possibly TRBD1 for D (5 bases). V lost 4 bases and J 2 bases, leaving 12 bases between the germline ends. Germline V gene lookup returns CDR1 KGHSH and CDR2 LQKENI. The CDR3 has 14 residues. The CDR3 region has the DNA TGTGCCAGCTCACTAGACGACAGCCCCTACGAGCAGTACTTC. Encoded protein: CASSLDDSPYEQYF.

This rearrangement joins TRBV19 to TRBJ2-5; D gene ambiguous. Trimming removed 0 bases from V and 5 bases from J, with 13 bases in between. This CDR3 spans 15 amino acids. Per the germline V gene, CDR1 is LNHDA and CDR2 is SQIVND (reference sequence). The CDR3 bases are TGTGCCAGTAGTATAGATCTCGGGCTCGCCGAGACCCAGTACTTC. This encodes CASSIDLGLAETQYF.

DNA for the CDR3: TGTGCCGCGATCGAGGGTTCGAGAGAGACCCAGTACTTC. This translates into CAAIEGSRETQYF. The chain links TRBV7-9 to TRBJ2-5; perhaps TRBD2 as D (5 bases). CDR1 and CDR2 from the germline V gene are SEHNR and FQNEAQ (reference sequence). The CDR3 runs 13 residues. V lost 11 bases, J lost 4 bases, and 17 bases lay in between.

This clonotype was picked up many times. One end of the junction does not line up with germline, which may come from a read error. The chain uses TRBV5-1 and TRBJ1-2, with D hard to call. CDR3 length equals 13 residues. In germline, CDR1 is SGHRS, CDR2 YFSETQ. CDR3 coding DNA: TGTGCCAGCAGCTGGACGGGGAACTATGGCTACACCTTC. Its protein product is CASSWTGNYGYTF.

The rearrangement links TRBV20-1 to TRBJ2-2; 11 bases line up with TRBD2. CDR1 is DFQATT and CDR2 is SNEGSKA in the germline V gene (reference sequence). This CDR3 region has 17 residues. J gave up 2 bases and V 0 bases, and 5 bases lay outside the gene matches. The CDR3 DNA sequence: TGCAGTGCTAGAGATGTAGCGGGAGGGACTAACACCGGGGAGCTGTTTTTT. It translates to CSARDVAGGTNTGELFF.

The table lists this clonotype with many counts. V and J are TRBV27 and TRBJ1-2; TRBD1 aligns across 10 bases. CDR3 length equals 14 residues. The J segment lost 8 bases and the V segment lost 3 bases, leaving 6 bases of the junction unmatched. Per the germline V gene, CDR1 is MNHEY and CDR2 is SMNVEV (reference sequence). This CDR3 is CASSLTGGAEGYTF. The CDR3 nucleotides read TGTGCCAGCAGTTTGACAGGGGGCGCGGAAGGCTACACCTTC.

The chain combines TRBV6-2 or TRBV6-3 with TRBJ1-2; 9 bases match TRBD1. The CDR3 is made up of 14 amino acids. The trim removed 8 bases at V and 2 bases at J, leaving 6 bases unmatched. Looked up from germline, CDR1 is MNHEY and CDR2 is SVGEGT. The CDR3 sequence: CASGGTGHNYGYTF. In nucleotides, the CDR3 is TGTGCCAGCGGAGGGACAGGGCACAACTATGGCTACACCTTC.

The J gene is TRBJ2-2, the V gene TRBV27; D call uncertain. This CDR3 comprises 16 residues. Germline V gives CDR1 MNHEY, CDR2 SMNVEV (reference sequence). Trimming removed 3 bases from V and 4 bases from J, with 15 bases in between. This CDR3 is CASSLGGSLGTGELFF. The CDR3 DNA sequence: TGTGCCAGCAGTTTGGGCGGTAGCTTGGGCACCGGGGAGCTGTTTTTT.

DNA of the CDR3: TGTGCCAGCAGCGTCGGGACAGCTAACTATGGCTACACCTTC. Translated: CASSVGTANYGYTF. The rearrangement links TRBV28 to TRBJ1-2, with 7 nucleotides matching TRBD1. J was trimmed by 0 bases and V by 6 bases; bases with no gene match: 4. The germline V gene has CDR1 MDHEN and CDR2 SYDVKM. The CDR3 runs 14 residues.